The T cell receptor beta chain under discussion was sequenced for a study of CD8 T cells in Susac syndrome. Study observations and caveats: The study's TCR sequencing and HLA analysis drew on a certain number of individuals. That number was acknowledged as relatively small.

The junction had 8 bases not matched to a gene; V was cut back by 5 bases and J by 5 bases. The CDR3 is 16 residues long. Germline assignment: CDR1 SGHTA and CDR2 FQGNSA. With random hexamers, 0.5 to 1 ug RNA was reverse transcribed. Amplification of TCR beta CDR3 used immunoSEQ multiplex PCR across 54 Vbeta and 13 Jbeta. TCRdb ran MiXCR on the immunoSEQ multiplex PCR reads and lists one entry per CDR3 protein. The sample yields 180,000 or so distinct CDR3 sequences, around 96% seen once. Worth noting for this clonotype: Its antigen is unidentified.

Bulk CD8+ and CD4+ cells came from magnetic negative isolation; CD8+ TEMRA by FACS. This TCR came from a human donor in good health. This rearrangement joins TRBV7-2 to TRBJ1-6, with 8 bases that match TRBD1. What was sequenced was CD4+ T cells from PBMCs. The CDR3 loop reads CASSLRQGHDNSPLHF. The CDR3 DNA is TGTGCCAGCAGCCTCCGACAGGGGCACGATAATTCACCCCTCCACTTT.